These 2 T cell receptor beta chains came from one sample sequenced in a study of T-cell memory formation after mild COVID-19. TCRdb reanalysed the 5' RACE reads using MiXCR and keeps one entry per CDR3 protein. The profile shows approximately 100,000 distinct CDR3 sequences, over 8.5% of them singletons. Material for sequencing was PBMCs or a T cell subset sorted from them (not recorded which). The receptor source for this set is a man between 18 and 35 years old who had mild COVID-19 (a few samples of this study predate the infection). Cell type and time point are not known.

Written as DNA, the CDR3 is TGTGCCAGCAGAACAGCCCCCAGCGGGGGGATCAATGAGCAGTTCTTC. Translation gives CASRTAPSGGINEQFF. The chain uses TRBV7-2 and TRBJ2-1, with 9 positions matching TRBD2. Germline lookup yields CDR1 SGHTA and CDR2 FQGNSA. V lost 6 bases, J lost 6 bases, and 12 bases stayed unmatched. The CDR3 totals 16 residues.

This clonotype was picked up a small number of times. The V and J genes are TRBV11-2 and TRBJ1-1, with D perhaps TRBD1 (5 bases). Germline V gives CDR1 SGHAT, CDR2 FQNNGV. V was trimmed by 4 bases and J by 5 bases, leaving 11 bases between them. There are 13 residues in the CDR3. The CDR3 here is CASSSRGVTEAFF. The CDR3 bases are TGTGCCAGCAGCTCCCGAGGGGTGACTGAAGCTTTCTTT.